The next 3 T cell receptor beta chains were all read from a single sample in a study of blood T cell repertoires in COVID-19. The data were produced by immunoSEQ multiplex PCR, yet TCRdb's version contains in-frame clones alone and is incomplete. The sample holds a few hundred thousand clones, 70% to 90% seen once. Input material: peripheral blood. The receptors originated from a woman aged 45-59 years with active or convalescent COVID-19.

The chain uses TRBV28 and TRBJ1-4; D is possibly TRBD1 (6 bases). This CDR3 has 20 amino acids. Trimming took 5 bases from V and 0 from J, leaving 25 bases between them. CDR1 MDHEN and CDR2 SYDVKM come from the germline V gene. The CDR3 loop reads CASSRPLLTGFTTTNEKLFF. CDR3 bases: TGTGCCAGCAGTCGTCCCTTACTGACAGGTTTTACTACAACTAATGAAAAACTGTTTTTT. Full variable domain (remainder filled in from reference TRBV28 and TRBJ1-4): DVKVTQSSRYLVKRTGEKVFLECVQDMDHENMFWYRQDPGLGLRLIYFSYDVKMKEKGDIPEGYSVSREKKERFSLILESASTNQTSMYLCASSRPLLTGFTTTNEKLFFGSGTQLSVL.

This chain joins TRBV27 and TRBJ2-2; weak D call: TRBD1 (6 bases). Trimming took off 6 bases at V and 3 bases at J, with 17 bases between the two ends. This CDR3 spans 16 amino acids. CDR1 and CDR2 (germline): MNHEY, SMNVEV (reference sequence). The CDR3 region is CASRHYRDRDTGELFF. The CDR3 bases are TGTGCCAGCAGGCACTACAGGGACCGCGACACCGGGGAGCTGTTTTTT.

The chain has TRBV10-3 and TRBJ1-2; the D is unclear. Germline CDR1 reads ENHRY; CDR2 reads SYGVKD. Trimming stripped 4 bases from V and 4 bases from J, with 10 bases between. CDR3 length equals 13 residues. The chain's CDR3 is CAISGAVTYGYTF. CDR3 nucleotides: TGTGCCATCAGTGGAGCCGTTACCTATGGCTACACCTTC.